Described below is a single TCR beta chain sequence and its context. The antigen remains unidentified. This sample is part of a study of cytomegalovirus exposure and HLA in healthy donors. PCR employed 60 Vbeta and 13 Jbeta primers. TCRdb's copy holds only in-frame clones and misses some; the assay was immunoSEQ multiplex PCR. This table holds 150,000 to 250,000 clones, approximately 85% found once. Whole-study findings and limits: Relative to the approximately 680-donor mean, N-insertions were reportedly fewer in an Asian-associated ancestry cluster in a later analysis. Accurate HLA-A and HLA-B prediction from TCR beta sequences was reported for most subjects. Most sequenced TCRs were rare (though some public TCRs occurred in many donors).

The CDR3 is 15 residues long. Looked up from germline, CDR1 is SGHDN and CDR2 is FVKESK. Trimming stripped 0 bases from V and 5 bases from J, with 13 bases between. The chain recombines TRBV14 with TRBJ1-2; possible D gene TRBD1, 6 bases. The receptor was isolated from a woman between 50 and 59 years old in good health and CMV-seronegative. Sequenced material: PBMCs. The CDR3 sequence: CASSQDSGTRYGYTF. The CDR3 DNA reads TGTGCCAGCAGCCAAGATTCCGGGACAAGATATGGCTACACCTTC.